This is a list of T cell receptor beta chains from one sample in a study of spatial heterogeneity in lung cancer. TCRdb re-called the 5' RACE reads with MiXCR, one entry per CDR3 protein. The data contain some 100,000 distinct CDR3 sequences, roughly 12% of them seen just once; the ten biggest clones take up roughly 41%. Here the sequenced sample was PBMCs, taken at surgery. Receptors were obtained from a male donor with early-stage non-small cell lung cancer. CDR3s include the opening cysteine and the closing phenylalanine or tryptophan. Each record gives: V gene, D gene, clone size, J gene, CDR3 DNA, CDR3 protein. A D gene is named only where the DNA matches it firmly. Only part of the rows carry a size: once, few, many, or a class if the clone is expanded.

>TRBV10-3|NA|NA|TRBJ2-3
TGTGCCATCAGTGGAGGGGCGAGCACAGATACGCAGTATTTT
CAISGGASTDTQYF
>TRBV5-4|NA|few|TRBJ2-5
TGTGCCAGCAGGCACGGAGGGGCCCAAGAGACCCAGTACTTC
CASRHGGAQETQYF
>TRBV15|NA|few|TRBJ2-3
TGTGCCACCAGCAGAGTAGGCCGGGAGAAGGGCACAGATACGCAGTATTTT
CATSRVGREKGTDTQYF
>TRBV18|NA|NA|TRBJ2-4
TGTGCCAGCTCACCTTCCAGGTCGCACATTCAGTACTTC
CASSPSRSHIQYF
>TRBV2|NA|few|TRBJ2-1
TGTGCCAGCAGTGCCCCCGCGGGGAGCTCCTACAATGAGCAGTTCTTC
CASSAPAGSSYNEQFF
>TRBV4-3|NA|few|TRBJ2-2
TGCGCCAGCAGCCAAAGCGCCGGAGCCTACACCGGGGAGCTGTTTTTT
CASSQSAGAYTGELFF
>TRBV2|TRBD1|few|TRBJ1-3
TGTGCCAGCAGTGGGGGGACAGGGGCTTCGAACACCATATATTTT
CASSGGTGASNTIYF
>TRBV7-2|NA|NA|TRBJ2-5
TGTGCCAGCAGCTTATACAGGCCGCCTCAAGAGACCCAGTACTTC
CASSLYRPPQETQYF
>TRBV12-3/TRBV12-4|TRBD1|NA|TRBJ2-7
TGTGCCAGCAGTTTAGTCCTCAGGGGGGAGCAGTACTTC
CASSLVLRGEQYF
>TRBV5-1|NA|NA|TRBJ1-5
TGCGCCAGCAGCTTCGCAGGGTTAGACAATCAGCCCCAGCATTTT
CASSFAGLDNQPQHF
>TRBV6-2/TRBV6-3|NA|NA|TRBJ2-3
TGTGCCAGCAGTCAACAGTCAGGCGGCGGAGGAGATACGCAGTATTTT
CASSQQSGGGGDTQYF
>TRBV10-3|NA|NA|TRBJ2-2
TGTGCCACCGGACAGCCGAACACCGGGGAGCCGTTTTTT
CATGQPNTGEPFF
>TRBV6-5|NA|few|TRBJ2-1
TGTGCCAGCAGTTACTCGACCGCCGCGTATGAGCAGTTCTTC
CASSYSTAAYEQFF
>TRBV9|TRBD1|NA|TRBJ2-6
TGTGCCAGCACTAGGGACAGGCCGGGGGCCAACGTCCTGACTTTC
CASTRDRPGANVLTF
>TRBV7-8|NA|few|TRBJ1-1
TGTGCCAGTGCGTATAGGATGAACACTGAAGCTTTCTTT
CASAYRMNTEAFF
>TRBV7-3|NA|NA|TRBJ2-2
TGTGCCAGCAGCTTAACTCTTGGGAGATACACCAGGGAGCTGTTTTTT
CASSLTLGRYTRELFF
>TRBV6-2/TRBV6-3|TRBD2|few|TRBJ2-7
TGTGCCAGCAAGCGGGAGGGGTCCTACGAGCAGTACTTC
CASKREGSYEQYF
>TRBV20-1|TRBD1|few|TRBJ1-5
TGCAGTGCTTGGGACAGAGATCAGCCCCAGCATTTT
CSAWDRDQPQHF
>TRBV11-2|TRBD2|many|TRBJ2-5
TGTGCCAGCACCCCGGAGGGGACTAGCGTAGGACAACTGAAGACCCAGTACTTC
CASTPEGTSVGQLKTQYF
>TRBV29-1|NA|few|TRBJ1-5
TGCAGCGTCTCAGGGAATAGCAATCAGCCCCAGCATTTT
CSVSGNSNQPQHF
>TRBV4-1|NA|many|TRBJ1-2
TGCGCCAGCAGCCAAGAGGTATCAGCCCTTAACTATGGCTACACCTTC
CASSQEVSALNYGYTF
>TRBV20-1|TRBD2|many|TRBJ2-2
TGCAGTGCTAGGTGGCTAGCGGGGGTCGCGAACACCGGGGAGCTGTTTTTT
CSARWLAGVANTGELFF
>TRBV5-1|TRBD1|NA|TRBJ1-2
TGCGCCAGCAGCTATGCGGGACAGACTCTTTATGGCTACACCTTC
CASSYAGQTLYGYTF
>TRBV4-3|TRBD2|few|TRBJ2-3
TGCGCCAGCAGCCAAGAGGCGGGAGGGATGACAGATACGCAGTATTTT
CASSQEAGGMTDTQYF
>TRBV5-1|NA|NA|TRBJ1-2
TGCGCCAGCAGCCCCCCTCGGACGAACTATGGCTACACCTTC
CASSPPRTNYGYTF
>TRBV19|NA|few|TRBJ1-5
TGTGCCAGTAGTTCCTTAATAGAAATGCGGCCACTACCTCCAAATCAGCCCCAGCATTTT
CASSSLIEMRPLPPNQPQHF
>TRBV30|NA|few|TRBJ1-1
TGTGCCTGGAGTGTAGCCACGAACACTGAAGCTTTCTTT
CAWSVATNTEAFF
>TRBV4-3|TRBD2|few|TRBJ2-1
TGCGCCAGCAGCCAAGATCCGACTAGCGGGGGATACAATGAGCAGTTCTTC
CASSQDPTSGGYNEQFF
>TRBV24-1|TRBD1|many|TRBJ1-4
TGTGCCACCAGTGACTTGGATATAAGGGGGACAGGGGATAGGAACGAAAAACTGTTTTTT
CATSDLDIRGTGDRNEKLFF
>TRBV25-1|NA|few|TRBJ2-1
TGTGCCAGCAGTGAGTCTATGATTGATGAGCAGTTCTTC
CASSESMIDEQFF